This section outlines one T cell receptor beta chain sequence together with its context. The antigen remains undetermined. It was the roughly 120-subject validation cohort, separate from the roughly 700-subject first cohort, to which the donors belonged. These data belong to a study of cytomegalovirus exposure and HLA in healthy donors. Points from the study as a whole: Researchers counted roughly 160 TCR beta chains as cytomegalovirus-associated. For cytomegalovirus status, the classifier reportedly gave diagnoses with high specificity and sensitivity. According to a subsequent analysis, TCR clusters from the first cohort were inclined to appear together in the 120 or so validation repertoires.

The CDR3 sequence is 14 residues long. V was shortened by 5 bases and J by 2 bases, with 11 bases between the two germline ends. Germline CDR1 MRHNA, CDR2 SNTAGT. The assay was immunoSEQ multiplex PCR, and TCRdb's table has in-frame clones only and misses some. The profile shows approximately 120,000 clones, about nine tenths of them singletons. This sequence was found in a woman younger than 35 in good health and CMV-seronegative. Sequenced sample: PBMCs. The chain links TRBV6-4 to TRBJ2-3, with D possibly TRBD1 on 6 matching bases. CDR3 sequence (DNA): TGTGCCAGCAGTCGGGACACCAACACAGATACGCAGTATTTT. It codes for CASSRDTNTDTQYF.